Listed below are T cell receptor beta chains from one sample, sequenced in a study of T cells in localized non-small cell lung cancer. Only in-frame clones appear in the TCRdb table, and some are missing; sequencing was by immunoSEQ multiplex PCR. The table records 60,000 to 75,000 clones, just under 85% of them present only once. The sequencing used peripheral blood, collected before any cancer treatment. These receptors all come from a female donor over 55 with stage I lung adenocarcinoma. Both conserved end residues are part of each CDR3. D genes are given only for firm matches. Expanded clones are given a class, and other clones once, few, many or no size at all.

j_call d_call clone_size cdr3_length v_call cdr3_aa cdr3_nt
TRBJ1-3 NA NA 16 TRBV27 CASMSLLSGLGNTIYF TGTGCCAGCATGTCGCTCCTGAGTGGTCTAGGGAACACCATATATTTT
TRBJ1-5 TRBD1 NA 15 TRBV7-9 CASSPGQGNYQPQHF TGTGCCAGCAGCCCCGGACAGGGTAATTACCAGCCCCAGCATTTT
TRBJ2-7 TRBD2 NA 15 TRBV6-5 CASSRRLAGSYEQYF TGTGCCAGCAGCCGACGACTAGCGGGCTCCTACGAGCAGTACTTC
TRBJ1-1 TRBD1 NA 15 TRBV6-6 CASSSRGQGSTEAFF TGTGCCAGCAGTTCCCGTGGACAGGGAAGCACTGAAGCTTTCTTT
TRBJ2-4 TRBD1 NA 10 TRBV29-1 CSARDRVEYF TGCAGCGCACGGGACAGGGTGGAGTACTTC
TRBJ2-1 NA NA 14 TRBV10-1 CASRPGLGGEEQFF TGCGCCAGCAGACCGGGACTCGGAGGAGAGGAGCAGTTCTTC
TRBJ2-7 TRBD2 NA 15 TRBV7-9 CASSPGLAGGPLQYF TGTGCCAGCAGCCCAGGACTAGCGGGAGGGCCGTTGCAGTACTTC
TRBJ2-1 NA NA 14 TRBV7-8 CASSSRGGRNEQFF TGTGCCAGCAGCTCCAGGGGGGGTAGGAATGAGCAGTTCTTC
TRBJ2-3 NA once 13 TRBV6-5 CASRPAGANTQYF TGTGCCAGCAGGCCCGCGGGGGCCAATACGCAGTATTTT
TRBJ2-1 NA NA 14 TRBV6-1 CASTEGGSYNEQFF TGTGCCAGCACCGAAGGGGGGTCGTACAATGAGCAGTTCTTC
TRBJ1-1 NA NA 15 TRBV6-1 CASKKETGLNTEAFF TGTGCCAGCAAAAAAGAGACAGGCCTGAACACTGAAGCTTTCTTT
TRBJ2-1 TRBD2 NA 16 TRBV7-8 CASSLMAGGLGHEQFF TGTGCCAGCAGCTTGATGGCGGGAGGATTGGGCCATGAGCAGTTCTTC
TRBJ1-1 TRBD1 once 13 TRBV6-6 CATTGEGNSEAFF TGTGCCACGACAGGGGAGGGGAACTCTGAAGCTTTCTTT
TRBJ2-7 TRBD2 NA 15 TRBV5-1 CASSGGLAGSYEQYF TGCGCCAGCAGCGGGGGACTAGCGGGCTCCTACGAGCAGTACTTC
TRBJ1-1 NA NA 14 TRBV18 CASSSNSMNTEAFF TGTGCCAGCTCATCTAATAGTATGAACACTGAAGCTTTCTTT
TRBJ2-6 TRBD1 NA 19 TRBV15 CATSRQNRDRGSGANVLTF TGTGCCACCAGCAGACAAAACCGGGACAGGGGCTCTGGGGCCAACGTCCTGACTTTC
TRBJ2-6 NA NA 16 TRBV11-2 CASSSTGLSGANVLTF TGTGCCAGCAGCTCGACAGGTCTCTCTGGGGCCAACGTCCTGACTTTC
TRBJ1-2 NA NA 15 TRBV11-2 CASSSPGGPNYGYTF TGTGCCAGCAGCTCTCCGGGCGGGCCTAACTATGGCTACACCTTC
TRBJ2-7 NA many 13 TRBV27 CASSLSQAYEQYF TGTGCCAGCAGTTTAAGTCAAGCCTACGAGCAGTACTTC
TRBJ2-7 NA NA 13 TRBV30 CAWSKGSLYEQYF TGTGCCTGGAGTAAGGGGTCCCTCTACGAGCAGTACTTC
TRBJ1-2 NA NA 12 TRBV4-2 CASSSGPGGYTF TGTGCCAGCAGCTCCGGGCCGGGGGGCTACACCTTC
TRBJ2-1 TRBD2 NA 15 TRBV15 CATSSGGSGDNEQFF TGTGCCACCAGCAGCGGGGGTAGCGGGGACAATGAGCAGTTCTTC
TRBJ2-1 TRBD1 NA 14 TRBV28 CASRTDRVGNEQFF TGTGCCAGCAGAACGGACAGGGTAGGCAATGAGCAGTTCTTC
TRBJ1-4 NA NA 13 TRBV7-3 CASSRGPGEKLFF TGTGCCAGCAGCCGGGGACCGGGTGAAAAACTGTTTTTT
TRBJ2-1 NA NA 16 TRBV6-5 CASSYSALSSYNEQFF TGTGCCAGCAGTTACTCAGCCCTGAGCTCCTACAATGAGCAGTTCTTC
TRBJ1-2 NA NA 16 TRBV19 CASSQPQGTRGYGYTF TGTGCCAGTAGTCAACCGCAGGGGACTCGGGGCTATGGCTACACCTTC
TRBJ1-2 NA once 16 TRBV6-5 CASSYAAGAGGYGYTF TGTGCCAGCAGTTACGCAGCAGGGGCGGGTGGCTATGGCTACACCTTC